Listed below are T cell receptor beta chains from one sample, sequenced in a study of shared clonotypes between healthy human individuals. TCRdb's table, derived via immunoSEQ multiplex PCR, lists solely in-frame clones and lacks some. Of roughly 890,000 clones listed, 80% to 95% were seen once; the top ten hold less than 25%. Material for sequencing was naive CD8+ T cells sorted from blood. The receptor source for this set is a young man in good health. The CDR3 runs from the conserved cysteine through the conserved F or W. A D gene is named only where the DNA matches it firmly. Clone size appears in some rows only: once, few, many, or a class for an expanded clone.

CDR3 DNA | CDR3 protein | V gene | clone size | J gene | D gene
TGTGCCAGCAGCTCAGAGAGGACCCGGGACAGGGGGTCCGGGGAGCTGTTTTTT | CASSSERTRDRGSGELFF | TRBV7-8 | - | TRBJ2-2 | TRBD1
TGTGCCAGCAGCTCGTTAACTAGCGGGGTAGGGTCCTACAATGAGCAGTTCTTC | CASSSLTSGVGSYNEQFF | TRBV7-6 | - | TRBJ2-1 | TRBD2
TGTGCCAGCAGTACTGGGACAGGGAGGAGCTCCTACGAGCAGTACTTC | CASSTGTGRSSYEQYF | TRBV5-4 | - | TRBJ2-7 | TRBD1
TGTGCCAGCAACAGGGTGGCTAATGAAAAACTGTTTTTT | CASNRVANEKLFF | TRBV28 | once | TRBJ1-4 | -
TGTGCCAGCAGTTTTGGGGATGGGGACTACGAGCAGTACTTC | CASSFGDGDYEQYF | TRBV28 | - | TRBJ2-7 | -
TGTGCCAGCAGTTACGGGAGAGGGTTCGAGCAGTACTTC | CASSYGRGFEQYF | TRBV27 | - | TRBJ2-7 | -
TGTGCCAGCAGAACACCAGAACAGGGAAGCACCGGGGAGCTGTTTTTT | CASRTPEQGSTGELFF | TRBV7-9 | - | TRBJ2-2 | -
TGTGCCAGCAGCCCTGGGGCTCCAGGCGAGCAGTACTTC | CASSPGAPGEQYF | TRBV5-4 | - | TRBJ2-7 | -
TGTGCCAGCAGTCTTAGGACGAAGACCCAGTACTTC | CASSLRTKTQYF | TRBV7-9 | - | TRBJ2-5 | -
TGTGCCAGCAGTGCGCAGGGAGGAACTAATGAAAAACTGTTTTTT | CASSAQGGTNEKLFF | TRBV2 | - | TRBJ1-4 | -
TGTGCCAGCAGCTTGAAGGGGGCTGGGTCGGACACCTTC | CASSLKGAGSDTF | TRBV5-6 | few | TRBJ1-2 | TRBD1
TGCGCCAGCAGCCCGACAGGAGAGAGCTCCTACAATGAGCAGTTCTTC | CASSPTGESSYNEQFF | TRBV5-1 | - | TRBJ2-1 | -
TGTGCCACATTTCAGTCTACTCCCCCCCAAGAGACCCAGTACTTC | CATFQSTPPQETQYF | TRBV9 | - | TRBJ2-5 | -
TGTGCCAGCAGCTTGTCTGCTAGCGGAAACACCGGGGAGCTGTTTTTT | CASSLSASGNTGELFF | TRBV5-6 | - | TRBJ2-2 | TRBD2
TGCAGCGTTGAAGTAGGGCTTGGCAGGGGTTACGAGCAGTACTTC | CSVEVGLGRGYEQYF | TRBV29-1 | - | TRBJ2-7 | -
TGTGCCAGCAGCTCCGCCACCCGCCAGGGGGCGGCAAACACTGAAGCTTTCTTT | CASSSATRQGAANTEAFF | TRBV13 | - | TRBJ1-1 | TRBD1
TGTGCCAGCAATGAGCAGTTCTTC | CASNEQFF | TRBV6-1 | - | TRBJ2-1 | -